Each of the 10 T cell receptor beta chains below was sequenced from the same sample in a study of blood T cell repertoires in COVID-19. Using immunoSEQ multiplex PCR, the repertoire was profiled, and TCRdb retains in-frame clones only, with some absent. The data show approximately 240,000 clones, with approximately 84% seen just once and 3% to 3.5% held by the top ten. Source material: peripheral blood. These receptor sequences come from a woman in her twenties or thirties who had recovered from COVID-19.

V usage is TRBV5-4 and J usage is TRBJ2-5; D remains unclear. Looked up from germline, CDR1 is SGHNT and CDR2 is YYREEE (reference sequence). This CDR3 is 15 amino acids long. Trimming removed 4 bases from V and 1 base from J, with 14 bases in between. The CDR3 bases are TGTGCCAGCAGCGCCGACTCGAATCTCCAAGAGACCCAGTACTTC. Its translation is CASSADSNLQETQYF.

This sequence joins TRBV19 and TRBJ2-3, with TRBD2 matching 10 bases. Germline V gene data show CDR1 as LNHDA and CDR2 as SQIVND (reference sequence). The V gene end was trimmed by 6 bases and the J gene end by 4 bases; junction bases not matched to a gene: 7. The CDR3 loop spans 15 amino acids. The CDR3 region has the DNA TGTGCCAGTAGGGTAGCGGGGGGCTTGCCAGATACGCAGTATTTT. It translates to CASRVAGGLPDTQYF.

The rearrangement links TRBV7-3 to TRBJ1-1; the D gene is possibly TRBD1 (6 bases). Germline V CDR1 and CDR2: SGHTA, FQGTGA. Trimming pared 0 bases from V and 4 bases from J, leaving 27 bases between. CDR3 length equals 20 residues. The CDR3 reads CASSLTAVVVGQSKSTEAFF. The CDR3 DNA is TGTGCCAGCAGCTTAACAGCGGTAGTGGTCGGACAGTCCAAATCCACTGAAGCTTTCTTT. Filled out from reference TRBV7-3 and TRBJ1-1, the complete variable domain reads GAGVSQTPSNKVTEKGKYVELRCDPISGHTALYWYRQSLGQGPEFLIYFQGTGAADDSGLPNDRFFAVRPEGSVSTLKIQRTERGDSAVYLCASSLTAVVVGQSKSTEAFFGQGTRLTVV.

The chain carries TRBV18 and TRBJ1-2; D call uncertain. CDR3 length: 14 amino acids. CDR1 and CDR2 (germline): KGHSH, LQKENI. V was pared by 3 bases and J by 4 bases, with 12 bases between. CDR3 region: CASSPSREFYGYTF. In nucleotides, the CDR3 is TGTGCCAGCTCACCTAGTCGGGAGTTCTATGGCTACACCTTC.

This chain's CDR3 is CASRLNTEAFF. The CDR3 coding sequence is TGTGCCAGCAGATTAAACACTGAAGCTTTCTTT. This chain links TRBV6-5 with TRBJ1-1, with D unresolved. V lost 6 bases, J lost 2 bases, and 4 bases lay in between. Germline V CDR1 and CDR2: MNHEY, SVGAGI. The CDR3 is made up of 11 amino acids.

CDR3 amino acids: CASSVEGGRNTIYF. In DNA form, the CDR3 reads TGTGCCAGCAGCGTAGAGGGAGGGAGAAACACCATATATTTT. The rearrangement joins TRBV9 to TRBJ1-3; D is uncertain. The CDR3 contains 14 residues. V was pared by 0 bases and J by 5 bases, with 9 bases between. Germline CDR1 SGDLS, CDR2 YYNGEE. Supplemented by reference TRBV9 and TRBJ1-3, the full variable domain reads DSGVTQTPKHLITATGQRVTLRCSPRSGDLSVYWYQQSLDQGLQFLIQYYNGEERAKGNILERFSAQQFPDLHSELNLSSLELGDSALYFCASSVEGGRNTIYFGEGSWLTVV.

As concerns this clone: A read error is possible here, since a much larger clone lies one base away. J is TRBJ2-5 and V is TRBV3-1 (or the pseudogene TRBV3-2); no reliable D call. From germline, CDR1 is LGHDT and CDR2 YNNKEL (reference sequence). Trimming took off 0 bases at V and 6 bases at J, with 5 bases between the two ends. The CDR3 is 12 amino acids. The CDR3 DNA reads as TGTGCCAGCAGCCAAGATCAGAAGACCCAGTACTTC. It yields the protein CASSQDQKTQYF.

The chain recombines TRBV7-9 with TRBJ2-7, with a weak D call TRBD2 (6 bases). This CDR3 comprises 16 residues. Germline-derived CDR1 and CDR2 are SEHNR and FQNEAQ (reference sequence). Trimming cost V 4 bases and J 4 bases, with 20 bases left between them. The CDR3 nucleotides read TGTGCCAGCAGCTCCGTCGGGAGACAGCGATCTTACGAGCAGTACTTC. Encoded protein: CASSSVGRQRSYEQYF.

The chain links TRBV9 to TRBJ2-7, with 7 bases that match TRBD1. Looked up from germline, CDR1 is SGDLS and CDR2 is YYNGEE. The J segment lost 6 bases and the V segment lost 4 bases, leaving 13 bases of the junction unmatched. This CDR3 contains 15 residues. For the CDR3, the DNA is TGTGCCAGCAGCCCCCCGGGGACAGCCCCGGGCGAGCAGTACTTC. Its translation is CASSPPGTAPGEQYF. The full variable domain, completed using reference TRBV9 and TRBJ2-7, is DSGVTQTPKHLITATGQRVTLRCSPRSGDLSVYWYQQSLDQGLQFLIQYYNGEERAKGNILERFSAQQFPDLHSELNLSSLELGDSALYFCASSPPGTAPGEQYFGPGTRLTVT.

The V call is TRBV5-6, the J call TRBJ1-1; TRBD1 might be the D (5 bases). V was cut by 0 bases and J by 4 bases, with 7 bases left in between. CDR1 and CDR2 (germline): SGHDT, YYEEEE. There are 13 residues in the CDR3. The CDR3 sequence is CASSLAGATEAFF. The CDR3 coding sequence is TGTGCCAGCAGCTTGGCTGGGGCCACTGAAGCTTTCTTT.